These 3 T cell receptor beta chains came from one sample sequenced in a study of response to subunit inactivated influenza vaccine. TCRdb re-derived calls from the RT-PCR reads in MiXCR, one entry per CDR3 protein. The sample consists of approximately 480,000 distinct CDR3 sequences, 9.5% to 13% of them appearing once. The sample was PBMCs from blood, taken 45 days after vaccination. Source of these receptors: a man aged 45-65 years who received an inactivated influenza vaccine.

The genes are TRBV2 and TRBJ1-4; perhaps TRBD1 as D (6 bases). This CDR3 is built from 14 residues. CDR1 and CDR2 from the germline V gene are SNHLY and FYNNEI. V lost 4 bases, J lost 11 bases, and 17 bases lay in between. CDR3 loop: CASSAGDAGGKLFF. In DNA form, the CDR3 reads TGTGCCAGCAGTGCAGGGGACGCAGGTGGGAAACTGTTTTTT.

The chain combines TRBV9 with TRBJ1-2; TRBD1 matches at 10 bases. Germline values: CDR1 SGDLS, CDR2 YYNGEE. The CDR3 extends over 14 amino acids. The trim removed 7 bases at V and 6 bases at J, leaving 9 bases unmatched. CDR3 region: CASCAGQGSHGYTF. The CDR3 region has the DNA TGTGCCAGCTGCGCGGGACAGGGGTCCCATGGCTACACCTTC.

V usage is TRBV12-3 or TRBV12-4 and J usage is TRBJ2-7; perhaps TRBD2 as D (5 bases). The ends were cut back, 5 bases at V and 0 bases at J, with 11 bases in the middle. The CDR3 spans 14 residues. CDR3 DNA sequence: TGTGCCAGCAGTCGTGGACGGGACTCCTACGAGCAGTACTTC. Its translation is CASSRGRDSYEQYF.